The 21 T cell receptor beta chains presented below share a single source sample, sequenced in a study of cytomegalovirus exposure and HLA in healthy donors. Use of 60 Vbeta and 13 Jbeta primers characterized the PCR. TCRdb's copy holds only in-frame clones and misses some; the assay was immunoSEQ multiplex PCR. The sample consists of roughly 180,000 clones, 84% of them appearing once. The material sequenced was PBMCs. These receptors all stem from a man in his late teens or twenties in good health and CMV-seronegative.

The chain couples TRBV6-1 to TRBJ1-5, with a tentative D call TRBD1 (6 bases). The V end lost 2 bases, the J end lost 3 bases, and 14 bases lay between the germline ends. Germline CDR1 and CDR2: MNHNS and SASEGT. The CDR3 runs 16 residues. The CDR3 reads CASSEQKTGYNQPQHF. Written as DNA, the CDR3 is TGTGCCAGCAGTGAACAAAAGACAGGCTACAATCAGCCCCAGCATTTT.

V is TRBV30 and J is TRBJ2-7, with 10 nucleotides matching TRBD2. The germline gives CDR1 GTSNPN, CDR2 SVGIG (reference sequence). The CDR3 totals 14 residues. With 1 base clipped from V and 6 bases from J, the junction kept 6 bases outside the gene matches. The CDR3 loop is CAWSDLAGVSEQYF. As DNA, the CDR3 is TGTGCCTGGAGTGACCTAGCGGGAGTTAGCGAGCAGTACTTC.

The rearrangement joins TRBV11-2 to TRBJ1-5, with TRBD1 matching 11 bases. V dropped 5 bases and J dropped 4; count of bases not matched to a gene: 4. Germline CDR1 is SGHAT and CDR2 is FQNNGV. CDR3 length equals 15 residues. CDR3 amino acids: CASSRDRGFNQPQHF. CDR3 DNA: TGTGCCAGCAGCCGGGACAGGGGGTTTAATCAGCCCCAGCATTTT.

DNA of the CDR3: TGTGCCAGCAGTTACTCTGGGGCTGGGCGTAAAGAGCAGTTCTTC. Its protein product is CASSYSGAGRKEQFF. The chain is built from TRBV6-5 and TRBJ2-1, with D possibly TRBD1 on 5 matching bases. Germline-derived CDR1 and CDR2 are MNHEY and SVGAGI. The CDR3 spans 15 residues. Trimming left V 0 bases short and J 10 bases short, with 16 bases between.

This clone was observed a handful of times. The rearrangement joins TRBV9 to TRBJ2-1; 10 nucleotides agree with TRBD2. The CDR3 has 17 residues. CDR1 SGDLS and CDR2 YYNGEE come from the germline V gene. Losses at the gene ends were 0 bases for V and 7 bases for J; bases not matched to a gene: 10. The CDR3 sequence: CASSVGERGGFWNEQFF. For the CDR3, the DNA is TGTGCCAGCAGCGTAGGGGAGCGGGGGGGCTTTTGGAATGAGCAGTTCTTC.

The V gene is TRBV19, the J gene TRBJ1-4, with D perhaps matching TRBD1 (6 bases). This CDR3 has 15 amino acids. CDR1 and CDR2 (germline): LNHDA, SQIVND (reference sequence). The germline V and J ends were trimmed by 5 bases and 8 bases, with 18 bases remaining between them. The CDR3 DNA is TGTGCCAGTAGTCCCTTGGCAGGGGTTAACGAAAAACTGTTTTTT. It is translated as CASSPLAGVNEKLFF.

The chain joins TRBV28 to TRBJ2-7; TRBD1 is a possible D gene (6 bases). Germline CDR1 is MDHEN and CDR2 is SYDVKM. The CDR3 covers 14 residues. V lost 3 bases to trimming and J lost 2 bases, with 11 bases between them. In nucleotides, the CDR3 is TGTGCCAGCAGTTTCCAGGGGACGCCCTACGAGCAGTACTTC. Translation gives CASSFQGTPYEQYF.

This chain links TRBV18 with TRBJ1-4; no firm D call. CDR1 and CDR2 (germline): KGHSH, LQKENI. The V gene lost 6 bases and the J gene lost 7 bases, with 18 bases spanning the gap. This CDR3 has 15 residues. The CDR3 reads CASSLQDGEFEKLFF. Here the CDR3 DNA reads TGTGCCAGCTCCCTACAAGACGGGGAGTTTGAAAAACTGTTTTTT.

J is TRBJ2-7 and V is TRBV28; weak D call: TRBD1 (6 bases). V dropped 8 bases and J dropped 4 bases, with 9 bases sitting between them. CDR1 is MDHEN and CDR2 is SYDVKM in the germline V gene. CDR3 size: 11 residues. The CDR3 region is CASVTGYEQYF. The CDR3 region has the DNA TGTGCCAGCGTCACAGGGTACGAGCAGTACTTC.

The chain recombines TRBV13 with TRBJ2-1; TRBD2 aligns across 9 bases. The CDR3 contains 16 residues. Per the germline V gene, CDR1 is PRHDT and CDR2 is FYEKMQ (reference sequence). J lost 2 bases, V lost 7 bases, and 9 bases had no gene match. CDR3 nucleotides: TGTGCCAGCATCCAATTTAGCGGGGGAACCTACAATGAGCAGTTCTTC. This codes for CASIQFSGGTYNEQFF.

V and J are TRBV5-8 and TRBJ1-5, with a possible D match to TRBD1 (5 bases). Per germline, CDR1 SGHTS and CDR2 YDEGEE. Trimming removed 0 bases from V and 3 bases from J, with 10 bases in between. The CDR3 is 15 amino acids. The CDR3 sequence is CASSLGQGYNQPQHF. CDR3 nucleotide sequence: TGTGCCAGCAGCTTGGGTCAGGGATACAATCAGCCCCAGCATTTT.

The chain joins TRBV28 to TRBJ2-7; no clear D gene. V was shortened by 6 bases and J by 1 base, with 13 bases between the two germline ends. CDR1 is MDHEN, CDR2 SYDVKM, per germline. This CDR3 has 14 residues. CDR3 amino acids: CASSSIAVSYEQYF. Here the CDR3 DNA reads TGTGCCAGCAGCTCTATTGCGGTATCCTACGAGCAGTACTTC.

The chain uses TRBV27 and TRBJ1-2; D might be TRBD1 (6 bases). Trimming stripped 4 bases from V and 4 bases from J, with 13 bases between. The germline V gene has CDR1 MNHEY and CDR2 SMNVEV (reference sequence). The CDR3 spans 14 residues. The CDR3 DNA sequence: TGTGCCAGCAGTTCGGGGGGGGGCGCCTATGGCTACACCTTC. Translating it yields CASSSGGGAYGYTF.

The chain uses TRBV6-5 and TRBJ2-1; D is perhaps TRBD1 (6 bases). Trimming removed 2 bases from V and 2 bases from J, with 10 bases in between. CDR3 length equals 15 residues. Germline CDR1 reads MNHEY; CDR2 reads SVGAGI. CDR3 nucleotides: TGTGCCAGCAGTTACCCCGGGACACCCTACAATGAGCAGTTCTTC. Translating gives CASSYPGTPYNEQFF.

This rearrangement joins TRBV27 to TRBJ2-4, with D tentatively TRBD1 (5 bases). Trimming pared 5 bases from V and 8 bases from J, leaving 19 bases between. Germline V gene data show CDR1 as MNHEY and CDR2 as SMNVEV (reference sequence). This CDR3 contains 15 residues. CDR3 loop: CASSPIRGTLDIQYF. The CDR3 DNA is TGTGCCAGCAGTCCGATTAGGGGCACTTTGGACATTCAGTACTTC.

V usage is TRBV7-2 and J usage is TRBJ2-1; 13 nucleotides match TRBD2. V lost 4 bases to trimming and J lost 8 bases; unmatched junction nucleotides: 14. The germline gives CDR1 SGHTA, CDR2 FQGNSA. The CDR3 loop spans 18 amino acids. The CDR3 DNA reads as TGTGCCAGCAGCTCCCGCATGAGGACTAGCGGGAGAGGGTATGAGCAGTTCTTC. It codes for CASSSRMRTSGRGYEQFF. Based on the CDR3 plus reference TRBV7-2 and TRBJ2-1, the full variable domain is GAGVSQSPSNKVTEKGKDVELRCDPISGHTALYWYRQSLGQGLEFLIYFQGNSAPDKSGLPSDRFSAERTGGSVSTLTIQRTQQEDSAVYLCASSSRMRTSGRGYEQFFGPGTRLTVL.

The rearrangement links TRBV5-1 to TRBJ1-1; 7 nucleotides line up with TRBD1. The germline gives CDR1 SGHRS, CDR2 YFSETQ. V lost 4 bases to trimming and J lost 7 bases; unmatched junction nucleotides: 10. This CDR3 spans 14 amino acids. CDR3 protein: CASSKTGTADEAFF. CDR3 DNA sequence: TGCGCCAGCAGCAAGACCGGGACAGCGGATGAAGCTTTCTTT.

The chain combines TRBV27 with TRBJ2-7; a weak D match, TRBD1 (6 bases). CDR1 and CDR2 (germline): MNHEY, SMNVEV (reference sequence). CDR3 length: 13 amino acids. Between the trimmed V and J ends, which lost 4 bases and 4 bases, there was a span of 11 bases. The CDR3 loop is CASSWGTNYEQYF. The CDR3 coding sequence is TGTGCCAGCAGTTGGGGGACAAATTACGAGCAGTACTTC.

In DNA form, the CDR3 reads TGTGCCAGCAGTAAGGATGGGGGGGCCCAGTACTTC. Protein: CASSKDGGAQYF. The chain uses TRBV6-5 and TRBJ2-5, with 7 bases identical to TRBD2. The CDR3 covers 12 residues. CDR1 MNHEY and CDR2 SVGAGI come from the germline V gene. V was clipped by 5 bases and J by 9 bases; unmatched bases: 6.

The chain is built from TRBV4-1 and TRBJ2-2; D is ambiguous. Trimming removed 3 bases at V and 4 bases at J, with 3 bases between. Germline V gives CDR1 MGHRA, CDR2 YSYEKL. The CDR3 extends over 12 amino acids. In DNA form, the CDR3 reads TGCGCCAGCAGCCACCGCACCGGGGAGCTGTTTTTT. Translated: CASSHRTGELFF.

CDR3 protein: CASSLLGQNYYEQYF. CDR3 DNA: TGTGCCAGCAGCTTGTTAGGACAGAATTACTACGAGCAGTACTTC. The V call is TRBV7-6, the J call TRBJ2-7, with a possible D match to TRBD1 (6 bases). CDR1 is SGHVS, CDR2 FNYEAQ, per germline. The V end was cut by 3 bases, the J end by 3 bases, with 15 bases between. The length of the CDR3 is 15 residues.